Each of the 12 T cell receptor beta chains below was sequenced from the same sample in a study of CD8 T cells in ankylosing spondylitis. TCRdb independently ran MiXCR on the 5' RACE reads; one entry per CDR3 protein. The data hold under 300,000 distinct CDR3 sequences, with around 9.1% observed a single time. The specimen sequenced was blood, either unsorted or a sorted T cell fraction (not recorded which). These TCRs come from a male donor with ankylosing spondylitis or in good health (not recorded which).

The genes are TRBV6-4 and TRBJ2-1, with 8 nucleotides matching TRBD1. V lost 5 bases to trimming and J lost 4 bases; unmatched junction nucleotides: 7. The CDR3 has 15 amino acids. Germline values: CDR1 MRHNA, CDR2 SNTAGT. This CDR3 is CASSPGTGLYNEQFF. The CDR3, as DNA: TGTGCCAGCAGTCCCGGGACAGGATTGTACAATGAGCAGTTCTTC.

This chain links TRBV4-2 with TRBJ2-3; D may match TRBD1 or TRBD2 (5 bases each). CDR1 is LGHNA and CDR2 is YNFKEQ in the germline V gene. The CDR3 has 15 amino acids. Between the trimmed V and J ends, which lost 4 bases and 3 bases, there was a span of 14 bases. CDR3 sequence (DNA): TGTGCCAGCAGCCCGGGGCTCCTCAGAACAGATACGCAGTATTTT. Its translation is CASSPGLLRTDTQYF.

Many counts were recorded for this clonotype. The chain recombines TRBV7-3 with TRBJ2-5; D not certain. Germline loops: CDR1 SGHTA, CDR2 FQGTGA. Trimming cost V 4 bases and J 7 bases, with 13 bases left between them. The CDR3 spans 13 residues. CDR3 nucleotides: TGTGCCAGCAGCTCCGCCGGTCTGGTGACCCAGTACTTC. Encoded protein: CASSSAGLVTQYF.

V and J are TRBV5-5 and TRBJ1-4; D is unresolved. Trimming took off 1 base at V and 0 bases at J, with 10 bases between the two ends. CDR3 length: 16 residues. The V gene's germline CDR1 is SGHKS and CDR2 YYEKEE (reference sequence). The CDR3 coding sequence is TGTGCCAGCAGCTTGAATCCGGCGCCAACTAATGAAAAACTGTTTTTT. Its translation is CASSLNPAPTNEKLFF. Together with reference TRBV5-5 and TRBJ1-4, the CDR3 gives the full variable domain: DAGVTQSPTHLIKTRGQQVTLRCSPISGHKSVSWYQQVLGQGPQFIFQYYEKEERGRGNFPDRFSARQFPNYSSELNVNALLLGDSALYLCASSLNPAPTNEKLFFGSGTQLSVL.

There are many counts of this clonotype. J is TRBJ1-1 and V is TRBV19; D gene uncertain. The germline gives CDR1 LNHDA, CDR2 SQIVND (reference sequence). The V gene lost 5 bases and the J gene lost 2 bases, with 6 bases spanning the gap. This CDR3 region has 12 residues. The CDR3 bases are TGTGCCAGTAGTTCCAGAAACACTGAAGCTTTCTTT. Protein sequence: CASSSRNTEAFF.

This clonotype showed up many times. This sequence joins TRBV5-1 and TRBJ2-3; 9 bases line up with TRBD2. CDR3 length equals 16 residues. Looked up from germline, CDR1 is SGHRS and CDR2 is YFSETQ. V shed 7 bases, J shed 1 base, and the junction held 10 bases outside the gene matches. CDR3 loop: CASQLGIAGGTDTQYF. CDR3 coding DNA: TGCGCCAGCCAGCTTGGAATAGCGGGGGGCACAGATACGCAGTATTTT.

This clonotype has more than one count but fewer than ten. V usage is TRBV7-6 and J usage is TRBJ2-7; D is possibly TRBD1 (6 bases). Deletions cut 1 base from V and 0 bases from J, with 13 bases between. Germline values: CDR1 SGHVS, CDR2 FNYEAQ. CDR3 size: 16 residues. This CDR3 reads CASSLGIDRSSYEQYF. The DNA of the CDR3 is TGTGCCAGCAGCTTAGGCATCGACAGGAGCTCCTACGAGCAGTACTTC.

This clonotype was observed many times. The chain uses TRBV6-1 and TRBJ2-7; no definite D call. CDR1 MNHNS and CDR2 SASEGT come from the germline V gene. Trimming cost V 6 bases and J 1 base, with 10 bases left between them. This CDR3 region has 13 residues. Here the CDR3 reads CASSQGGSYEQYF. CDR3 in DNA: TGTGCCAGCAGCCAAGGTGGGTCCTACGAGCAGTACTTC.

This CDR3 is CASSLEWSSYNEQFF. The CDR3 coding sequence is TGTGCCAGCAGCTTGGAGTGGAGCTCCTACAATGAGCAGTTCTTC. The rearrangement links TRBV5-5 to TRBJ2-1; no clear D gene. Trimming stripped 0 bases from V and 0 bases from J, with 7 bases between. Germline CDR1 reads SGHKS; CDR2 reads YYEKEE (reference sequence). The CDR3 length is 15 residues. Supplemented by reference TRBV5-5 and TRBJ2-1, the full variable domain reads DAGVTQSPTHLIKTRGQQVTLRCSPISGHKSVSWYQQVLGQGPQFIFQYYEKEERGRGNFPDRFSARQFPNYSSELNVNALLLGDSALYLCASSLEWSSYNEQFFGPGTRLTVL.

This clonotype occurred many times. This chain links TRBV6-1 with TRBJ2-3; no firm D call. Germline V CDR1 and CDR2: MNHNS, SASEGT. The ends were cut back, 5 bases at V and 0 bases at J, with 12 bases in the middle. The CDR3 has 15 residues. CDR3 protein: CASSTIGPSTDTQYF. The CDR3 coding sequence is TGTGCCAGCAGTACGATAGGCCCTAGCACAGATACGCAGTATTTT.

The chain combines TRBV20-1 with TRBJ1-5; possible D gene TRBD1, 5 bases. V lost 6 bases, J lost 3 bases, and 15 bases lay in between. The CDR3 has 14 amino acids. Germline V lookup: CDR1 DFQATT, CDR2 SNEGSKA (reference sequence). The DNA for the CDR3 is TGCAGTGCCCAGAACAGGTTTTCCAATCAGCCCCAGCATTTT. Translating it yields CSAQNRFSNQPQHF.

The table lists this clonotype with many counts. This rearrangement joins TRBV5-1 to TRBJ2-3, with D possibly TRBD2 on 5 matching bases. Trimming took off 3 bases at V and 6 bases at J, with 11 bases between the two ends. The CDR3 contains 13 residues. Germline lookup yields CDR1 SGHRS and CDR2 YFSETQ. CDR3: CASSWGGGDTQYF. In DNA form, the CDR3 reads TGCGCCAGCAGCTGGGGTGGCGGGGATACGCAGTATTTT.